What follows describes a single TCR beta chain. The same CDR3 also results from other DNA sequences found in this sample. This sample was included in a study of blood T cell repertoires in COVID-19. Study-level information: Sample material is recorded as cDNA or gDNA derived from T cells, B-cell-depleted T cells, or PBMCs.

Repertoires were generated with immunoSEQ multiplex PCR, while TCRdb's copy carries only in-frame clones and drops some. The sample shows around 68,000 clones, approximately 83% of them seen only once. CDR1 and CDR2 from the germline V gene are ENHRY and SYGVKD. The CDR3 totals 15 residues. V was pared by 0 bases and J by 2 bases, with 1 base of the junction left unmatched. This sequence originates from a middle-aged man with COVID-19, enrolled during active disease. The chain links TRBV10-3 to TRBJ1-3; 7 bases fit TRBD1. The sample was peripheral blood. CDR3 in DNA: TGTGCCATCAGTGAGTCAACAGGGGCTGGAAACACCATATATTTT. It translates to CAISESTGAGNTIYF.